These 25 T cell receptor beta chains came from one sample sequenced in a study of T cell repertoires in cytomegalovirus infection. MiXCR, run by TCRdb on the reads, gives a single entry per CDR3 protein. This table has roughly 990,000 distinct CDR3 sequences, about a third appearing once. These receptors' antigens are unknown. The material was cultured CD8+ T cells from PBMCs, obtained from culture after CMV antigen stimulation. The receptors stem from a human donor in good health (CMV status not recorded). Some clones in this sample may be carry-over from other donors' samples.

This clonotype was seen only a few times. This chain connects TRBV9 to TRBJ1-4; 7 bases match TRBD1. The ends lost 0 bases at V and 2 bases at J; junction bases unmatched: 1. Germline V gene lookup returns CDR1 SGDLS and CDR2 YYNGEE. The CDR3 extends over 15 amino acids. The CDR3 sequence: CASSVEGATNEKLFF. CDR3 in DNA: TGTGCCAGCAGCGTAGAGGGGGCTACTAATGAAAAACTGTTTTTT. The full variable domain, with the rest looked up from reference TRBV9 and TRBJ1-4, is DSGVTQTPKHLITATGQRVTLRCSPRSGDLSVYWYQQSLDQGLQFLIQYYNGEERAKGNILERFSAQQFPDLHSELNLSSLELGDSALYFCASSVEGATNEKLFFGSGTQLSVL.

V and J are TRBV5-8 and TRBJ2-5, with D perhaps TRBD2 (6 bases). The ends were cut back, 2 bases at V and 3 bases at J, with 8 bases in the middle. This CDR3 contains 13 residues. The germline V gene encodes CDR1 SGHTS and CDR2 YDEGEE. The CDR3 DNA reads TGTGCCAGCAGCTTTTGGAGGGAAGAGACCCAGTACTTC. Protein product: CASSFWREETQYF. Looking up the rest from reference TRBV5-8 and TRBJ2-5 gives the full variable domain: EAGVTQSPTHLIKTRGQQATLRCSPISGHTSVYWYQQALGLGLQFLLWYDEGEERNRGNFPPRFSGRQFPNYSSELNVNALELEDSALYLCASSFWREETQYFGPGTRLLVL.

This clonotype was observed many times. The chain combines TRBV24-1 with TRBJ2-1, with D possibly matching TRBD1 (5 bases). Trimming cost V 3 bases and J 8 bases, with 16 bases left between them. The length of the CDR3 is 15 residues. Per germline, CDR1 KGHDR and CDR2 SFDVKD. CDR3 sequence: CATSDGREVFDEQFF. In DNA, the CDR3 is TGTGCCACCAGTGATGGCAGGGAAGTTTTCGATGAGCAGTTCTTC.

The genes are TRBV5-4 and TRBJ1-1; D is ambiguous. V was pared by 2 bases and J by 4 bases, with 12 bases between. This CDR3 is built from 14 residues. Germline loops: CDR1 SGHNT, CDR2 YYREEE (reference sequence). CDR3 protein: CASSFRDWATEAFF. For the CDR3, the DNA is TGTGCCAGCAGCTTCCGTGATTGGGCCACTGAAGCTTTCTTT.

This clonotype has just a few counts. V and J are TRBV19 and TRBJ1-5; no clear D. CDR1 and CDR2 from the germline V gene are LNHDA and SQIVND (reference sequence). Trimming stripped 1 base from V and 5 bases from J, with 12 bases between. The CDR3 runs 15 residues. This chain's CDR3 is CASSIGQVFDQPQHF. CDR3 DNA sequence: TGTGCCAGTAGTATAGGTCAGGTTTTTGATCAGCCCCAGCATTTT.

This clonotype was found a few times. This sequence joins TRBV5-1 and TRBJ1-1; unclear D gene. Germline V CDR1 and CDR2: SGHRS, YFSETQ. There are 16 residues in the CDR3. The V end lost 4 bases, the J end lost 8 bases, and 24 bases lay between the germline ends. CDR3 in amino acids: CASSPLEVVGAWEAFF. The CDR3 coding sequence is TGCGCCAGCAGCCCACTGGAGGTGGTGGGCGCGTGGGAAGCTTTCTTT.

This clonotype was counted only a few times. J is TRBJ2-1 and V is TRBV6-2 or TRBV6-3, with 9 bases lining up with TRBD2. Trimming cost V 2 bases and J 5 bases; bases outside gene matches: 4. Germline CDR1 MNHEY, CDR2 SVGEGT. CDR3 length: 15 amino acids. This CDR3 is CASSYLAGSNNEQFF. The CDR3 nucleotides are TGTGCCAGCAGTTACCTAGCGGGGTCAAACAATGAGCAGTTCTTC.

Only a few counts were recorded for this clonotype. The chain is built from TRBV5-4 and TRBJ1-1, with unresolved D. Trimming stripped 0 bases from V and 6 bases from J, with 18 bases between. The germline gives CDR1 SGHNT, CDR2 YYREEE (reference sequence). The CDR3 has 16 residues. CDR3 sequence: CASSLAPSKTAAEAFF. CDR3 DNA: TGTGCCAGCAGCTTGGCCCCGTCGAAGACCGCCGCTGAAGCTTTCTTT.

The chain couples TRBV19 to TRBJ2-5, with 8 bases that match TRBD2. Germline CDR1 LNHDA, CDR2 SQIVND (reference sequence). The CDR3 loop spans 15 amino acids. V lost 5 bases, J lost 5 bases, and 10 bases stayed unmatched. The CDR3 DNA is TGTGCCAGTAGTGCCGGACTAGCCGTATGTGAGACCCAGTACTTC. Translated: CASSAGLAVCETQYF.

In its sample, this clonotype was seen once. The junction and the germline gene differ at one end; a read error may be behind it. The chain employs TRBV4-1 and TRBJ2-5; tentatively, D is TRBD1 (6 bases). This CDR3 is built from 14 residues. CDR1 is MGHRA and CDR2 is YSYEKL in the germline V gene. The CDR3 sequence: CANSQLQGKETQYF. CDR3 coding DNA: TGCGCCAACAGCCAATTACAGGGAAAGGAGACCCAGTACTTC.

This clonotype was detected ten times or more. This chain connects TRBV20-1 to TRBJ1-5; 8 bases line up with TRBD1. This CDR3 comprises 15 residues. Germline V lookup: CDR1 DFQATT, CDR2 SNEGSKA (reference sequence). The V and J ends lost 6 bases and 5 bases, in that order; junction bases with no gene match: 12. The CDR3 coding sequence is TGCAGTGCCCAGGACAGGGCCCGACACGATCAGCCCCAGCATTTT. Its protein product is CSAQDRARHDQPQHF.

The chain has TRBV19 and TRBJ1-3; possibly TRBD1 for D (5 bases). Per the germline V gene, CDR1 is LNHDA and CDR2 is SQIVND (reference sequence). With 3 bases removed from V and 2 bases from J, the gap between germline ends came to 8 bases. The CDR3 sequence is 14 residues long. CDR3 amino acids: CASSIQGAGNTIYF. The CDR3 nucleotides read TGTGCCAGTAGTATCCAGGGCGCTGGAAACACCATATATTTT.

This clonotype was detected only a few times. CDR3 sequence reads: CASTTPGTATEAFF. In nucleotides, the CDR3 is TGTGCCAGCACTACTCCCGGGACAGCTACTGAAGCTTTCTTT. The rearrangement links TRBV28 to TRBJ1-1; 7 bases fit TRBD1. Germline V gives CDR1 MDHEN, CDR2 SYDVKM. This CDR3 spans 14 amino acids. V was clipped by 7 bases and J by 5 bases; unmatched bases: 10.

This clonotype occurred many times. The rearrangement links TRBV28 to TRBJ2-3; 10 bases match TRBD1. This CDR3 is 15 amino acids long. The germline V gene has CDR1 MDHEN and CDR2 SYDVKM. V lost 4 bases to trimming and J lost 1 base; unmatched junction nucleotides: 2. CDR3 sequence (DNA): TGTGCCAGCAGTTACGGGACAGGGGGCACAGATACGCAGTATTTT. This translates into CASSYGTGGTDTQYF.

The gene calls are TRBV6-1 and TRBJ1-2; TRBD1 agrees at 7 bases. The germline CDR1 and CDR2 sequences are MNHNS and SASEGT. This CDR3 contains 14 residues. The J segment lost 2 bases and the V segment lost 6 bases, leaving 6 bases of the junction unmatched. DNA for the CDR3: TGTGCCAGCAGCTGGGACAGTACAAACTATGGCTACACCTTC. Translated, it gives CASSWDSTNYGYTF.

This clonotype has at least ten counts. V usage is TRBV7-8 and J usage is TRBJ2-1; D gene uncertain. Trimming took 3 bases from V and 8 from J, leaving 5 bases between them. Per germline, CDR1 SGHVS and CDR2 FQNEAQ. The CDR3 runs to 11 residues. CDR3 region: CASSLMDEQFF. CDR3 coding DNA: TGTGCCAGCAGCTTGATGGATGAGCAGTTCTTC.

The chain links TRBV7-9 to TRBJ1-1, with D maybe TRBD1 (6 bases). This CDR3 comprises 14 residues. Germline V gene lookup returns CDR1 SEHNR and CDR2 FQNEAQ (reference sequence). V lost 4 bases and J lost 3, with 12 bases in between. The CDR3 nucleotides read TGTGCCAGCAGCTCGGGGGCCGGATACACTGAAGCTTTCTTT. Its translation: CASSSGAGYTEAFF. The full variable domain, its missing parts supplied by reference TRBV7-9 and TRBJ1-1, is DTGVSQNPRHKITKRGQNVTFRCDPISEHNRLYWYRQTLGQGPEFLTYFQNEAQLEKSRLLSDRFSAERPKGSFSTLEIQRTEQGDSAMYLCASSSGAGYTEAFFGQGTRLTVV.

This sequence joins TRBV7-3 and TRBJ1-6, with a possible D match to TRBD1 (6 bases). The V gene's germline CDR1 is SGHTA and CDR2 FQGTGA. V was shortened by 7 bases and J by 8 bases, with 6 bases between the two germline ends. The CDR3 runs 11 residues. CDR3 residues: CASTGDSPLHF. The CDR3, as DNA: TGTGCCAGCACAGGGGATTCACCCCTCCACTTT.

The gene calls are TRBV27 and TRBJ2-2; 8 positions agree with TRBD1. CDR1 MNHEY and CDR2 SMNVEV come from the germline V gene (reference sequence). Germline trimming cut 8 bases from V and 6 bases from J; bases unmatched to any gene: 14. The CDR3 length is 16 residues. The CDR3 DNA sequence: TGTGCCAGCTTTGGACAGGGAGGTTTTGGAGCCGGGGAGCTGTTTTTT. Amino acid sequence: CASFGQGGFGAGELFF.

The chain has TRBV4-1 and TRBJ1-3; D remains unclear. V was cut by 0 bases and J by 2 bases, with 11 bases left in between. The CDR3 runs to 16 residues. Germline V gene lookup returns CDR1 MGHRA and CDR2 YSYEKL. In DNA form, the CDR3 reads TGCGCCAGCAGCCAAGAAGGGTCTTTTGCTGGAAACACCATATATTTT. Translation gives CASSQEGSFAGNTIYF.

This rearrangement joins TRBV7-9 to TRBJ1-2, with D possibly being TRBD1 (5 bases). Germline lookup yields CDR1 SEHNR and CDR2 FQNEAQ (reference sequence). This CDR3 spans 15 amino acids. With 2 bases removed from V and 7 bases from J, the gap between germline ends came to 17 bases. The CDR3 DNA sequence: TGTGCCAGCAGCTTAAGCACGCAGGGTATAGGTGGCTACACCTTC. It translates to CASSLSTQGIGGYTF.

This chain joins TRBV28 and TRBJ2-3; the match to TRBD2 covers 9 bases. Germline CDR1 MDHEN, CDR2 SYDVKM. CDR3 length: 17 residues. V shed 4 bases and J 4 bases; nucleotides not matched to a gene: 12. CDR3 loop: CASSSLAGAPKADTQYF. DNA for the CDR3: TGTGCCAGCAGTTCCTTAGCGGGGGCCCCTAAGGCAGATACGCAGTATTTT.

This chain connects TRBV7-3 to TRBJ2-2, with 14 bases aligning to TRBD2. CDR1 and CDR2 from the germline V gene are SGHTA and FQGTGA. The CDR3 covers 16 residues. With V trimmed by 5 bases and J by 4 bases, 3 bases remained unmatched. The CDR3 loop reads CASSGTSGGGTGELFF. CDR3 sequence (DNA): TGTGCCAGCAGCGGGACTAGCGGGGGAGGCACCGGGGAGCTGTTTTTT. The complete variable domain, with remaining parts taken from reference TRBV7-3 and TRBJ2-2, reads GAGVSQTPSNKVTEKGKYVELRCDPISGHTALYWYRQSLGQGPEFLIYFQGTGAADDSGLPNDRFFAVRPEGSVSTLKIQRTERGDSAVYLCASSGTSGGGTGELFFGEGSRLTVL.

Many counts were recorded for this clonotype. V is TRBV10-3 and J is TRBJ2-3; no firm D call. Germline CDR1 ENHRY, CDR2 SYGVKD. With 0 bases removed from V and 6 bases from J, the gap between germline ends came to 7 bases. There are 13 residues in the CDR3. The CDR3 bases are TGTGCCATCAGTGAGTCAAATTCGGATACGCAGTATTTT. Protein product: CAISESNSDTQYF.

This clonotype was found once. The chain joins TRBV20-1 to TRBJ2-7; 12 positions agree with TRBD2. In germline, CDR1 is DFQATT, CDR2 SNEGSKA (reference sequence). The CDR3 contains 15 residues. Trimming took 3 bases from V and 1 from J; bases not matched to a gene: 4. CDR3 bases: TGCAGTGCTAGGGGAGGGACTAGCGGGTCCTACGAGCAGTACGTC. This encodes CSARGGTSGSYEQYV.